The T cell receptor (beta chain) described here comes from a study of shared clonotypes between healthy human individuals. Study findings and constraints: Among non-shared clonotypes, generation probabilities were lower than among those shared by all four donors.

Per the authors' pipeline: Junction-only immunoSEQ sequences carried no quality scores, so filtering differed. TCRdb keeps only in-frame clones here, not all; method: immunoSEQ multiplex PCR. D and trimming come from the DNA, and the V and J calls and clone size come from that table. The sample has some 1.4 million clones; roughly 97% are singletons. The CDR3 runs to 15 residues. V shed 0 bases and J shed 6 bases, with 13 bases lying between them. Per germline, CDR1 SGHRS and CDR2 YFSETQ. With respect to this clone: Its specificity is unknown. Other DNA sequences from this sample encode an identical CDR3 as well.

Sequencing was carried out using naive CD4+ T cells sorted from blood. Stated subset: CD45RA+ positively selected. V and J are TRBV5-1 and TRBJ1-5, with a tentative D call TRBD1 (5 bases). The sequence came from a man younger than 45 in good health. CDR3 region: CASSLEGGAGQPQHF. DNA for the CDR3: TGCGCCAGCAGCTTGGAGGGTGGGGCCGGTCAGCCCCAGCATTTT.